This T cell receptor beta chain was sequenced for a study of T cells in women clearing cervical HPV infection. The CDR3 has 14 residues. In germline, CDR1 is SGHTA, CDR2 FQGNSA. Trimming stripped 2 bases from V and 3 bases from J, with 10 bases between. Only in-frame clones appear in the TCRdb table, and some are missing; sequencing was by immunoSEQ multiplex PCR. In total, the table holds about 48,000 clones. HPV was found by MY09/MY11 PCR and dot-blot genotyping. Turning to this clone: The read ends 3 residues early relative to the CDR3; the germline J gene fills the gap.

This clonotype was obtained from a woman between 18 and 75 years old with a cervical HPV16 infection that either progressed to CIN3+ or cleared (not recorded which). The J gene is TRBJ1-1, the V gene TRBV7-2; D unclear. The sample taken for sequencing was blood buffy coat. The chain's CDR3 is CASSLSIMDTEAFF. CDR3 DNA, as far as it was read: TGTGCCAGCAGCTTAAGCATCATGGACACTGAA.